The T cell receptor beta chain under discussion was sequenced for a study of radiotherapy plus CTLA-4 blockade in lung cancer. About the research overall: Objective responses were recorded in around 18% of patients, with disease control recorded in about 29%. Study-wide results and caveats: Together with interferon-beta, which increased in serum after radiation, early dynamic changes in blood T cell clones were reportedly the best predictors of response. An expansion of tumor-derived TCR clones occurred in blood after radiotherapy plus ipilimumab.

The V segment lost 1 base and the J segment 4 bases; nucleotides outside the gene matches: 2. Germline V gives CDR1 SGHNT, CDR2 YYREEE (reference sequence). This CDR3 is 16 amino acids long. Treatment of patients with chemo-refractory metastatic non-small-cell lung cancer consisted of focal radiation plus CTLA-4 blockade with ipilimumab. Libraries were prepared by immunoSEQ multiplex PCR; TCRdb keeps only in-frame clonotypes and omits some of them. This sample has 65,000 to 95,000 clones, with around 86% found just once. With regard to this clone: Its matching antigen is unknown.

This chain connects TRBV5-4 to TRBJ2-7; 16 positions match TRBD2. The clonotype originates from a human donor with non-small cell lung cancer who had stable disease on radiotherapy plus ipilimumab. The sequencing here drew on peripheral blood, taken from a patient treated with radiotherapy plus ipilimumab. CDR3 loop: CASSLRGLAGGYEQYF. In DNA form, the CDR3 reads TGTGCCAGCAGCTTGAGGGGACTAGCGGGGGGGTACGAGCAGTACTTC.